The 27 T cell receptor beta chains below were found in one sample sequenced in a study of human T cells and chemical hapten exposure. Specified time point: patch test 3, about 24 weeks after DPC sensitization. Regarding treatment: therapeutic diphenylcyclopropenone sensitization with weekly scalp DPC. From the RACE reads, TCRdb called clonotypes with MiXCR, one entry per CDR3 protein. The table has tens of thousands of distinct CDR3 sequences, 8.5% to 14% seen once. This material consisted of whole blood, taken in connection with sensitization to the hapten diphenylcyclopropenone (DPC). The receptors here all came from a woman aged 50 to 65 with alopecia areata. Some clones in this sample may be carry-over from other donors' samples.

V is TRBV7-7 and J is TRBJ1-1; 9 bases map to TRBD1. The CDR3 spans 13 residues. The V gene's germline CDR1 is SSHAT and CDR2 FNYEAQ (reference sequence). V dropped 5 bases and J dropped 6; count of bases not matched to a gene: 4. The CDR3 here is CASSPGQGAEAFF. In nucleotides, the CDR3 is TGTGCCAGCAGCCCGGGACAGGGTGCTGAAGCTTTCTTT.

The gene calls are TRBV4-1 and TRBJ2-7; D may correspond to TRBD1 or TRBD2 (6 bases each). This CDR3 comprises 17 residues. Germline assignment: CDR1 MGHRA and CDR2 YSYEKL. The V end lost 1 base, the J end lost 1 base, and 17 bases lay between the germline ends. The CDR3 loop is CASSQVGIGGSSYEQYF. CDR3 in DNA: TGCGCCAGCAGCCAAGTCGGGATCGGGGGCAGTTCCTACGAGCAGTACTTC.

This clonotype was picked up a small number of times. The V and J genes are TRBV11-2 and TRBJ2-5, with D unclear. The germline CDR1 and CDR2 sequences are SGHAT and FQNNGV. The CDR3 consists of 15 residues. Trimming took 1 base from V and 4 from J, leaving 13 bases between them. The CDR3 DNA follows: TGTGCCAGCAGCTTAGGGACCCAGATCTCAGAGACCCAGTACTTC. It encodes CASSLGTQISETQYF.

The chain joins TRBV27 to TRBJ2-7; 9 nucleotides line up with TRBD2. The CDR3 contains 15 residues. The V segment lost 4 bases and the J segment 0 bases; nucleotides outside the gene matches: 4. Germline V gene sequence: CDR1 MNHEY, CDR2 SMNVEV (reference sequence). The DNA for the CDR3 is TGTGCCAGCAGTTGGGGGCGGGGGGGCTCCTACGAGCAGTACTTC. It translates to CASSWGRGGSYEQYF.

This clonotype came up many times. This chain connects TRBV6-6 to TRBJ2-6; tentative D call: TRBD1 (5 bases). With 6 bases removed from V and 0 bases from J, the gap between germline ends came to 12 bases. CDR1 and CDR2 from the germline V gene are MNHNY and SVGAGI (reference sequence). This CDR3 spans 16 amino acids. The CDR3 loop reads CASRFQGSSGANVLTF. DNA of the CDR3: TGTGCCAGCAGGTTTCAGGGTAGCTCTGGGGCCAACGTCCTGACTTTC.

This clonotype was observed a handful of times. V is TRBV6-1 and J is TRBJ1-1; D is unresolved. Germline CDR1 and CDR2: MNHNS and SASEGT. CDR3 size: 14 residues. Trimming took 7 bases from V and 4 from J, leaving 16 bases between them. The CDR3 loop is CASTKGIGITEAFF. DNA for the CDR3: TGTGCCAGCACGAAAGGGATAGGGATCACTGAAGCTTTCTTT.

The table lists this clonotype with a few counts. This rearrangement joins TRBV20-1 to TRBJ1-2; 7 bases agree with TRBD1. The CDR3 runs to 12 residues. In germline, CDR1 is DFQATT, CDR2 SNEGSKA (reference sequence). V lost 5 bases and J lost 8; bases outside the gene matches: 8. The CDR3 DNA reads TGCAGTGCTCCGGACAGGACTGGGGGCTACACCTTC. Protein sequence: CSAPDRTGGYTF.

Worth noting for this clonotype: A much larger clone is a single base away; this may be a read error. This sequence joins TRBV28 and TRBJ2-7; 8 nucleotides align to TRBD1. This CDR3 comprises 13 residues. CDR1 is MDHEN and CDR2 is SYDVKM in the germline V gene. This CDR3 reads CAGRQGASYEQYF. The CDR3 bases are TGTGCCGGCAGGCAGGGGGCCTCCTACGAGCAGTACTTC. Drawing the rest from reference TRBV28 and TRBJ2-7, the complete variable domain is DVKVTQSSRYLVKRTGEKVFLECVQDMDHENMFWYRQDPGLGLRLIYFSYDVKMKEKGDIPEGYSVSREKKERFSLILESASTNQTSMYLCAGRQGASYEQYFGPGTRLTVT.

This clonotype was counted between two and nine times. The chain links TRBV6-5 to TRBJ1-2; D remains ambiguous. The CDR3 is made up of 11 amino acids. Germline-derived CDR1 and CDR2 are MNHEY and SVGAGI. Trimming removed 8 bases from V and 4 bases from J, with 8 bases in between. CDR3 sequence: CASWAGYGYTF. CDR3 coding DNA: TGTGCCAGCTGGGCGGGCTATGGCTACACCTTC.

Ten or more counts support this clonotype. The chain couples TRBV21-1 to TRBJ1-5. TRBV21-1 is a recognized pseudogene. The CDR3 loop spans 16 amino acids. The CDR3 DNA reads TGTGCCAGCAGCAAATTGGGTCGTCCACGTGGGCAGCCCCAGCATTTT. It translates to CASSKLGRPRGQPQHF.

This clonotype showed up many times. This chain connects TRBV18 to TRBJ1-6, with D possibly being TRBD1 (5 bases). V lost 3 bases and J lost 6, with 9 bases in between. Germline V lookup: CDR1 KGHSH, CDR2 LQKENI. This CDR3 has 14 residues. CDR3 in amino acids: CASSPGHLNSPLHF. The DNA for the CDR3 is TGTGCCAGCTCACCCGGACACCTTAATTCACCCCTCCACTTT. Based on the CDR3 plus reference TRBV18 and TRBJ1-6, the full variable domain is NAGVMQNPRHLVRRRGQEARLRCSPMKGHSHVYWYRQLPEEGLKFMVYLQKENIIDESGMPKERFSAEFPKEGPSILRIQQVVRGDSAAYFCASSPGHLNSPLHFGNGTRLTVT.

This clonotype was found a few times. As DNA, the CDR3 is TGTGCCAGCAGCCGCGGACAGGGCCTGGACACCGGGGAGCTGTTTTTT. Protein product: CASSRGQGLDTGELFF. The chain employs TRBV7-9 and TRBJ2-2, with TRBD1 matching 8 bases. After removal of 5 bases from V and 3 bases from J, the junction contained 8 bases not matched to a gene. Germline-derived CDR1 and CDR2 are SEHNR and FQNEAQ (reference sequence). CDR3 length: 16 amino acids.

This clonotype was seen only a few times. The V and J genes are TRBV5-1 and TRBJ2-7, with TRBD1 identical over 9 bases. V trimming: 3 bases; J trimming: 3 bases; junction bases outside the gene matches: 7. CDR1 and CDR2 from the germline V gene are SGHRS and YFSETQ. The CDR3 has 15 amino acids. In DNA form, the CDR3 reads TGCGCCAGCAGCTGGGCCGGGACAGGGAACTACGAGCAGTACTTC. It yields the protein CASSWAGTGNYEQYF.

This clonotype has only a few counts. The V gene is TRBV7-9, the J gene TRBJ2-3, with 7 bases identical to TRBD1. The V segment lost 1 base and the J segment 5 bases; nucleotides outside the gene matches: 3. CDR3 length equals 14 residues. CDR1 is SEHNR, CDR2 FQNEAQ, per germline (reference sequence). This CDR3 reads CASSLGQGVDTQYF. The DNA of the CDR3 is TGTGCCAGCAGCTTAGGACAGGGAGTAGATACGCAGTATTTT.

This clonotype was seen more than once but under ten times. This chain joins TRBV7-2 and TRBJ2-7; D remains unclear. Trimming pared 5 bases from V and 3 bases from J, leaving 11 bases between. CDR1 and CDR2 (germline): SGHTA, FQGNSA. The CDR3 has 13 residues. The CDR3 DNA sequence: TGTGCCAGCAGCACCCAGGCCGGCTACGAGCAGTACTTC. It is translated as CASSTQAGYEQYF. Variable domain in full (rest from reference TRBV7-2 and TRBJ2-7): GAGVSQSPSNKVTEKGKDVELRCDPISGHTALYWYRQSLGQGLEFLIYFQGNSAPDKSGLPSDRFSAERTGGSVSTLTIQRTQQEDSAVYLCASSTQAGYEQYFGPGTRLTVT.

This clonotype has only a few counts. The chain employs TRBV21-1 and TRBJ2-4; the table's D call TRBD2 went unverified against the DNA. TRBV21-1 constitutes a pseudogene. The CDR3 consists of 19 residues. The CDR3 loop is CASSKGGGDTTLAKNIQYF. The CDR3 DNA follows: TGTGCCAGCAGCAAGGGAGGCGGGGATACTACCTTAGCCAAAAACATTCAGTACTTC.

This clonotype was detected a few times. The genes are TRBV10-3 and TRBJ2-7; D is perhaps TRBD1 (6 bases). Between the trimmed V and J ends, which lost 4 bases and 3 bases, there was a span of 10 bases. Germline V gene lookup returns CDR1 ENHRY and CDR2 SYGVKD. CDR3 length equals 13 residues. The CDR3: CAISVTGNYEQYF. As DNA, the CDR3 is TGTGCCATCAGTGTCACAGGGAACTACGAGCAGTACTTC.

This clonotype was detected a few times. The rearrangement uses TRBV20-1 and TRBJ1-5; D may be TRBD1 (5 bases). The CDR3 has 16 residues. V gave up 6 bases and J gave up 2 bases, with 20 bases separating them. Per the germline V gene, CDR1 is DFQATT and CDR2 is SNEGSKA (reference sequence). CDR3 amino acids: CSAPPQGGIGNQPQHF. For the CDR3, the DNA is TGCAGTGCCCCCCCCCAGGGAGGTATAGGCAATCAGCCCCAGCATTTT.

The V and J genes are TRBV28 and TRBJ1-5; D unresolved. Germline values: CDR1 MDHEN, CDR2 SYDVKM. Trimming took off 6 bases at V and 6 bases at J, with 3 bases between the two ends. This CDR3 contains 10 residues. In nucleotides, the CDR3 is TGTGCCAGCAGCGTTCAGCCCCAGCATTTT. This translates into CASSVQPQHF. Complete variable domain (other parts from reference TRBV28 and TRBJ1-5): DVKVTQSSRYLVKRTGEKVFLECVQDMDHENMFWYRQDPGLGLRLIYFSYDVKMKEKGDIPEGYSVSREKKERFSLILESASTNQTSMYLCASSVQPQHFGDGTRLSIL.

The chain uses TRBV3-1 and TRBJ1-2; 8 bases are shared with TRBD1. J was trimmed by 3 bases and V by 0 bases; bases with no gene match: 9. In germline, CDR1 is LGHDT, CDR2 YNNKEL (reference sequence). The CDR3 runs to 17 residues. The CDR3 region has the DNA TGTGCCAGCAGCCAAGATAGGACAGGGAGAGACGACTATGGCTACACCTTC. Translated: CASSQDRTGRDDYGYTF.

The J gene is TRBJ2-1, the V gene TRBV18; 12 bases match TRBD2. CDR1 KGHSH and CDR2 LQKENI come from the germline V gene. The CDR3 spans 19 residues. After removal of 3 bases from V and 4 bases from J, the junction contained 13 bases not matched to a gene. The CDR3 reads CASSPRPLLAGGVYNEQFF. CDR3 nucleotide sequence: TGTGCCAGCTCACCGCGACCGCTACTAGCGGGGGGTGTTTACAATGAGCAGTTCTTC.

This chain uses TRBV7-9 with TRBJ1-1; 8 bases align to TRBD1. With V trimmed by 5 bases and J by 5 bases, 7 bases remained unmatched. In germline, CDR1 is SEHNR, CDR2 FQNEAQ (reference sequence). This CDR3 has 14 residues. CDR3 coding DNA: TGTGCCAGCAGCCTACAGGGGGGAGGAACTGAAGCTTTCTTT. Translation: CASSLQGGGTEAFF.

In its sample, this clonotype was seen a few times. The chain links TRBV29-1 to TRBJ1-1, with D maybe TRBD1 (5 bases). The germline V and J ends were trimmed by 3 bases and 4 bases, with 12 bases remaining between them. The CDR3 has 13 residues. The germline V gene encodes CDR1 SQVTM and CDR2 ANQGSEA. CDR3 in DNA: TGCAGCGTTGACCCAGGGCAAAGCACTGAAGCTTTCTTT. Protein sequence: CSVDPGQSTEAFF.

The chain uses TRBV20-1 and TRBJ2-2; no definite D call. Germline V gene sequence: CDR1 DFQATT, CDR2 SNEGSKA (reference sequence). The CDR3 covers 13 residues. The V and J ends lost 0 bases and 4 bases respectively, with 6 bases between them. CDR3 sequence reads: CSAREPVTGELFF. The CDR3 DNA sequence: TGCAGTGCTAGAGAACCAGTCACCGGGGAGCTGTTTTTT.

The CDR3 sequence is CASRAGEPYEQYF. Here the CDR3 DNA reads TGTGCCAGCAGAGCGGGGGAGCCCTACGAGCAGTACTTC. The J gene is TRBJ2-7, the V gene TRBV2, with TRBD2 matching over 8 bases. The junction had 3 bases not matched to a gene; V was cut back by 6 bases and J by 2 bases. Per germline, CDR1 SNHLY and CDR2 FYNNEI. This CDR3 is built from 13 residues.

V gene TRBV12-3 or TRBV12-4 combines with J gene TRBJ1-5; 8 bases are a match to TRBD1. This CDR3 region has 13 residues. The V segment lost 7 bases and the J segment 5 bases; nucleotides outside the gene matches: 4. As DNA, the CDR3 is TGTGCCAGCACCTCAGGGGGCCATCAGCCCCAGCATTTT. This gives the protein CASTSGGHQPQHF.

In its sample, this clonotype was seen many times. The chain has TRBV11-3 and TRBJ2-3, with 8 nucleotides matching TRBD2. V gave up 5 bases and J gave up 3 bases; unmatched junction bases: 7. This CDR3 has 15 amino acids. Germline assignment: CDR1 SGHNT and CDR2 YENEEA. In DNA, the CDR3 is TGTGCCAGCAGCCATCCGGGGGGGCCTACAGATACGCAGTATTTT. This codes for CASSHPGGPTDTQYF. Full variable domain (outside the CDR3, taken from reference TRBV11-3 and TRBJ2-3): EAGVVQSPRYKIIEKKQPVAFWCNPISGHNTLYWYLQNLGQGPELLIRYENEEAVDDSQLPKDRFSAERLKGVDSTLKIQPAELGDSAVYLCASSHPGGPTDTQYFGPGTRLTVL.